This TCR beta chain was captured in a study of T-cell memory formation after mild COVID-19. On the study more broadly: The two donors had largely donor-specific TCR clusters. Study observations and caveats: Researchers report contracting CD4+ clones mostly in CM and EM, with CD8+ clones in EMRA. Pre-infection memory harbored some responding clones, suggesting cross-reactive memory joined.

The CDR3 extends over 14 amino acids. V lost 5 bases and J lost 4; bases outside the gene matches: 7. In TCRdb, the 5' RACE reads were re-called with MiXCR into one record per CDR3 protein. The profile shows roughly 310,000 distinct CDR3 sequences, approximately 15% of them singletons. This clonotype showed up just a few times. What it recognizes is unknown. Sequenced sample: PBMCs or a T cell subset sorted from them (not recorded which). The rearrangement joins TRBV12-3 or TRBV12-4 to TRBJ1-2, with TRBD1 matching over 7 bases. This sequence originates from a man aged 18 to 30 who had mild COVID-19 (a few samples of this study predate the infection). Cell type and time point are not known. The CDR3 DNA reads as TGTGCCAGCAGTCTACAGGGGAGGGGCTATGGCTACACCTTC. As protein: CASSLQGRGYGYTF.